The 28 T cell receptor beta chains presented below share a single source sample, sequenced in a study of beta chain features in type 1 diabetes (dated by TCRdb to the late 2010s). Overall study outcomes, separate from this receptor: Type 1 diabetes patients showed a moderate but significant shortening of TCRB CDR3 length in all four CD4+ subsets.

The library was prepared using the immunoSEQ multiplex PCR assay. The entire isolated RNA was reverse transcribed using the High Capacity cDNA Reverse Transcription Kit, and thus expressed TCRB transcripts were sequenced. Drawn from immuneACCESS, this table holds only the in-frame rearrangements with V and J called that TCRdb kept. Clones are partly lost; checked studies trace under half to an unresolved V gene and leave the rest unexplained. The sample table holds some 22,000 clones, of which under 60% were seen once. The ten largest account for roughly 0.37% of the sample. For these receptors, no antigen is known. Input material: stem cell memory CD4+ T cells from blood. This specimen's cell subset or site label, interpreted: stem cell-like memory CD4+ T cells. The receptor set was obtained from a young man with type 1 diabetes.

This chain uses TRBV27 with TRBJ2-2, with D possibly being TRBD1 (6 bases). Germline V gene lookup returns CDR1 MNHEY and CDR2 SMNVEV (reference sequence). This CDR3 has 16 residues. Trimming left V 8 bases short and J 4 bases short, with 20 bases between. CDR3 bases: TGTGCCAGCGCTGAACTCAGGGGTACGGGCACCGGGGAGCTGTTTTTT. Protein: CASAELRGTGTGELFF.

The rearrangement joins TRBV7-9 to TRBJ1-5; unclear D gene. Looked up from germline, CDR1 is SEHNR and CDR2 is FQNEAQ (reference sequence). V dropped 2 bases and J dropped 7 bases, with 9 bases sitting between them. The CDR3 covers 13 residues. The CDR3 is CASSLMGGQPQHF. The CDR3, as DNA: TGTGCCAGCAGCTTAATGGGAGGCCAGCCCCAGCATTTT.

The table lists this clone with a few counts. The chain has TRBV7-2 and TRBJ1-5; the D gene is possibly TRBD1 (6 bases). Germline V gene lookup returns CDR1 SGHTA and CDR2 FQGNSA. The CDR3 is made up of 13 amino acids. V lost 5 bases and J lost 5, with 10 bases in between. CDR3 coding DNA: TGTGCCAGCAGCCGGGGGGCGGATCAGCCCCAGCATTTT. Its translation: CASSRGADQPQHF.

In nucleotides, the CDR3 is TGTGCCAGCAGCATCACAGGGTTCAATAGAAACACCATATATTTT. Residues: CASSITGFNRNTIYF. The gene calls are TRBV7-2 and TRBJ1-3; D might be TRBD1 (6 bases). Germline values: CDR1 SGHTA, CDR2 FQGNSA. V lost 5 bases and J lost 5, with 16 bases in between. The CDR3 has 15 residues.

The chain has TRBV19 and TRBJ2-7, with D tentatively TRBD2 (6 bases). Germline CDR1 LNHDA, CDR2 SQIVND (reference sequence). CDR3 length: 14 amino acids. Trimming left V 5 bases short and J 1 base short, with 12 bases between. The CDR3 region is CASSRSGGSYEQYF. In DNA, the CDR3 is TGTGCCAGTAGTCGTTCTGGGGGGTCCTACGAGCAGTACTTC.

The genes are TRBV28 and TRBJ1-4; the match to TRBD1 covers 9 bases. V trimming: 2 bases; J trimming: 8 bases; junction bases outside the gene matches: 3. The CDR3 extends over 14 amino acids. CDR1 is MDHEN, CDR2 SYDVKM, per germline. CDR3 in amino acids: CASSLGDREEKLFF. The CDR3 DNA sequence: TGTGCCAGCAGTTTAGGGGACAGGGAGGAAAAACTGTTTTTT.

The rearrangement links TRBV7-7 to TRBJ2-3; perhaps TRBD2 as D (6 bases). This CDR3 comprises 13 residues. Per the germline V gene, CDR1 is SSHAT and CDR2 is FNYEAQ (reference sequence). V lost 4 bases and J 6 bases, leaving 11 bases between the germline ends. The CDR3 spells CASSSRDWDTQYF. The CDR3 DNA sequence: TGTGCCAGCAGCTCCCGGGACTGGGATACGCAGTATTTT.

The J gene is TRBJ2-2, the V gene TRBV6-6, with D perhaps TRBD1 (6 bases). V was trimmed by 7 bases and J by 1 base, leaving 10 bases between them. Germline V CDR1 and CDR2: MNHNY, SVGAGI (reference sequence). The CDR3 covers 14 residues. The CDR3 DNA follows: TGTGCCAGCAAATCGGGACAGAACACCGGGGAGCTGTTTTTT. Encoded protein: CASKSGQNTGELFF.

This clone was recorded only once. J is TRBJ2-1 and V is TRBV20-1, with D uncertain. The CDR3 totals 10 residues. CDR1 DFQATT and CDR2 SNEGSKA come from the germline V gene (reference sequence). Trimming removed 5 bases at V and 10 bases at J, with 9 bases between. In DNA, the CDR3 is TGCAGTGCTCGGCGGTCGGAGCAGTTCTTC. Protein: CSARRSEQFF.

This clone was counted a single time. The chain is built from TRBV15 and TRBJ2-5; TRBD2 might be the D (6 bases). The CDR3 covers 18 residues. Germline loops: CDR1 LNHNV, CDR2 YYDKDF (reference sequence). V shed 0 bases and J shed 0 bases, with 17 bases lying between them. CDR3 loop: CATSRELASEMYQETQYF. The DNA of the CDR3 is TGTGCCACCAGCAGAGAATTGGCTAGCGAGATGTACCAAGAGACCCAGTACTTC. Full variable domain (outside the CDR3, taken from reference TRBV15 and TRBJ2-5): DAMVIQNPRYQVTQFGKPVTLSCSQTLNHNVMYWYQQKSSQAPKLLFHYYDKDFNNEADTPDNFQSRRPNTSFCFLDIRSPGLGDTAMYLCATSRELASEMYQETQYFGPGTRLLVL.

This clone occurred a few times. The chain recombines TRBV15 with TRBJ1-2; 8 nucleotides line up with TRBD1. V dropped 3 bases and J dropped 5; count of bases not matched to a gene: 5. The CDR3 consists of 14 residues. Germline lookup yields CDR1 LNHNV and CDR2 YYDKDF (reference sequence). The chain's CDR3 is CATSRTGQAYGYTF. The DNA for the CDR3 is TGTGCCACCAGCAGGACGGGACAGGCATATGGCTACACCTTC.

This chain links TRBV7-2 with TRBJ2-5; the match to TRBD1 covers 7 bases. CDR1 SGHTA and CDR2 FQGNSA come from the germline V gene. The junction had 9 bases not matched to a gene; V was cut back by 6 bases and J by 5 bases. The CDR3 spans 14 residues. The CDR3 sequence: CASRDNRGSETQYF. CDR3 coding DNA: TGTGCCAGCAGGGACAACAGGGGTAGTGAGACCCAGTACTTC.

The J gene is TRBJ2-1, the V gene TRBV5-4; weak D call: TRBD2 (5 bases). The CDR3 sequence is 15 residues long. Looked up from germline, CDR1 is SGHNT and CDR2 is YYREEE (reference sequence). The germline V and J ends were trimmed by 0 bases and 3 bases, with 10 bases remaining between them. The CDR3 coding sequence is TGTGCCAGCAGCTTGGATCCAGCGGTCTACAATGAGCAGTTCTTC. As protein: CASSLDPAVYNEQFF.

This chain connects TRBV29-1 to TRBJ2-1; possibly TRBD1 for D (5 bases). CDR1 is SQVTM, CDR2 ANQGSEA, per germline. The V end was cut by 7 bases, the J end by 0 bases, with 19 bases between. CDR3 length: 16 residues. Written as DNA, the CDR3 is TGCAGCGCACCGCCTCTGGGGCTCGACTCCTACAATGAGCAGTTCTTC. Amino acid sequence: CSAPPLGLDSYNEQFF.

The CDR3 loop is CASSPGQGGDTEAFF. CDR3 DNA sequence: TGTGCCAGCAGCCCGGGACAGGGGGGGGACACTGAAGCTTTCTTT. The chain combines TRBV7-9 with TRBJ1-1, with 11 positions matching TRBD1. CDR3 size: 15 residues. J lost 3 bases, V lost 5 bases, and 5 bases had no gene match. Germline values: CDR1 SEHNR, CDR2 FQNEAQ (reference sequence).

The V and J genes are TRBV5-4 and TRBJ2-3, with TRBD2 as a possible D gene (6 bases). The germline V and J ends were trimmed by 4 bases and 0 bases, with 15 bases remaining between them. CDR3 length: 16 amino acids. Germline-derived CDR1 and CDR2 are SGHNT and YYREEE (reference sequence). The CDR3 is CASSGVRRDSTDTQYF. CDR3 nucleotides: TGTGCCAGCAGCGGGGTAAGGCGGGATAGCACAGATACGCAGTATTTT.

DNA for the CDR3: TGTGCCAGCAGCCAAGCGATGGGGCTAGCGGGAGTGTATCATACGCAGTATTTT. This encodes CASSQAMGLAGVYHTQYF. The chain couples TRBV4-2 to TRBJ2-3; the match to TRBD2 covers 10 bases. The CDR3 is 18 residues long. V was pared by 1 base and J by 7 bases, with 14 bases of the junction left unmatched. The germline V gene has CDR1 LGHNA and CDR2 YNFKEQ.

The CDR3 spells CASTLEGREENEQFF. DNA of the CDR3: TGTGCCAGCACCCTCGAGGGCAGGGAGGAGAATGAGCAGTTCTTC. The gene calls are TRBV27 and TRBJ2-1, with D maybe TRBD2 (6 bases). This CDR3 is 15 amino acids long. Trimming removed 7 bases from V and 7 bases from J, with 20 bases in between. The germline CDR1 and CDR2 sequences are MNHEY and SMNVEV (reference sequence).

This clone was seen more than once but under ten times. The gene calls are TRBV6-5 and TRBJ2-1; a possible D gene is TRBD2 (6 bases). Germline V CDR1 and CDR2: MNHEY, SVGAGI. The CDR3 has 15 amino acids. Trimming cost V 3 bases and J 9 bases, with 18 bases left between them. In nucleotides, the CDR3 is TGTGCCAGCAGTTATTTTTATCTAGCGAACGGTGAGCAGTTCTTC. Protein product: CASSYFYLANGEQFF.

V and J are TRBV7-9 and TRBJ2-7, with 7 bases identical to TRBD1. CDR1 and CDR2 from the germline V gene are SEHNR and FQNEAQ (reference sequence). CDR3 length: 15 residues. Losses at the gene ends were 3 bases for V and 6 bases for J; bases not matched to a gene: 11. CDR3 loop: CASSFTGTEGREQYF. CDR3 in DNA: TGTGCCAGCAGCTTCACGGGGACAGAGGGCCGCGAGCAGTACTTC. Using reference TRBV7-9 and TRBJ2-7 for the parts outside the CDR3, the full variable domain is DTGVSQNPRHKITKRGQNVTFRCDPISEHNRLYWYRQTLGQGPEFLTYFQNEAQLEKSRLLSDRFSAERPKGSFSTLEIQRTEQGDSAMYLCASSFTGTEGREQYFGPGTRLTVT.

In nucleotides, the CDR3 is TGCGCCAGCAGCCGCCGACCCGCAGGGGTTCAGGACTATGGCTACACCTTC. This codes for CASSRRPAGVQDYGYTF. This chain links TRBV4-3 with TRBJ1-2; D might be TRBD1 (6 bases). With 4 bases removed from V and 3 bases from J, the gap between germline ends came to 21 bases. CDR3 length: 17 residues. Germline CDR1 is LGHNA and CDR2 is YSLEER.

This chain links TRBV7-2 with TRBJ2-5, with a possible D match to TRBD1 (6 bases). Germline loops: CDR1 SGHTA, CDR2 FQGNSA. The CDR3 is 15 residues long. V dropped 4 bases and J dropped 5 bases, with 17 bases sitting between them. CDR3 in DNA: TGTGCCAGCAGCTCCGGACAGCGCCAGCGGGAGACCCAGTACTTC. It specifies CASSSGQRQRETQYF.

The chain joins TRBV28 to TRBJ2-1; tentative D call: TRBD2 (6 bases). V dropped 5 bases and J dropped 7 bases, with 18 bases sitting between them. Germline CDR1 MDHEN, CDR2 SYDVKM. The CDR3 is 15 amino acids. The CDR3: CASSQSGVRLNEQFF. CDR3 DNA sequence: TGTGCCAGCAGTCAGTCGGGAGTTCGGTTGAATGAGCAGTTCTTC.

The rearrangement links TRBV25-1 to TRBJ1-6, with 8 bases lining up with TRBD1. Trimming took 3 bases from V and 8 from J; bases not matched to a gene: 6. The CDR3 is made up of 15 amino acids. Germline CDR1 and CDR2: MGHDK and SYGVNS. CDR3 sequence: CASSDPDRVYSPLHF. CDR3 nucleotide sequence: TGTGCCAGCAGTGACCCGGACAGGGTATATTCACCCCTCCACTTT.

CDR3 loop: CASSYLTEETQYF. CDR3 coding DNA: TGTGCCAGCAGTTACTTAACAGAAGAGACCCAGTACTTC. This chain joins TRBV2 and TRBJ2-5, with D unclear. This CDR3 region has 13 residues. Trimming pared 5 bases from V and 3 bases from J, leaving 10 bases between. Per germline, CDR1 SNHLY and CDR2 FYNNEI. The entire variable domain, with the rest obtained from reference TRBV2 and TRBJ2-5, is as follows: EPEVTQTPSHQVTQMGQEVILRCVPISNHLYFYWYRQILGQKVEFLVSFYNNEISEKSEIFDDQFSVERPDGSNFTLKIRSTKLEDSAMYFCASSYLTEETQYFGPGTRLLVL.

In DNA form, the CDR3 reads TGTGCCAGCAGCTTATGGAGGGACACTGAAGCTTTCTTT. Protein: CASSLWRDTEAFF. The genes are TRBV7-6 and TRBJ1-1, with D hard to call. CDR3 length: 13 residues. V dropped 2 bases and J dropped 3 bases, with 7 bases sitting between them. Germline CDR1 reads SGHVS; CDR2 reads FNYEAQ. Full variable domain (missing parts from reference TRBV7-6 and TRBJ1-1): GAGVSQSPRYKVTKRGQDVALRCDPISGHVSLYWYRQALGQGPEFLTYFNYEAQQDKSGLPNDRFSAERPEGSISTLTIQRTEQRDSAMYRCASSLWRDTEAFFGQGTRLTVV.

CDR3 in amino acids: CASSFTYHNTEAFF. The CDR3 DNA is TGTGCCAGCAGCTTCACTTATCACAACACTGAAGCTTTCTTT. The chain joins TRBV7-2 to TRBJ1-1; the D is unclear. The length of the CDR3 is 14 residues. Deletions cut 3 bases from V and 2 bases from J, with 10 bases between. In germline, CDR1 is SGHTA, CDR2 FQGNSA.

V is TRBV28 and J is TRBJ1-4, with no clear D. The CDR3 totals 15 residues. V lost 2 bases and J 3 bases, leaving 10 bases between the germline ends. Germline V lookup: CDR1 MDHEN, CDR2 SYDVKM. In DNA form, the CDR3 reads TGTGCCAGCAGTTTAAGGCGGTTCCCTAATGAAAAACTGTTTTTT. Translation: CASSLRRFPNEKLFF.